This TCR beta chain was sequenced in a study of T-cell memory formation after mild COVID-19. The overall study: The two donors had largely donor-specific TCR clusters. Study-wide points: Some SARS-CoV-2-responding clones were already detected in memory before infection. Day 15 to 85 contracting clones showed balanced CD4/CD8; day 15 to 37 expanders favored CD4+.

On this clonotype itself: The antigen remains undetermined.

This CDR3 is built from 17 residues. CDR1 SGHRS and CDR2 YFSETQ come from the germline V gene. The V gene lost 3 bases and the J gene lost 4 bases, with 22 bases spanning the gap. Constant-segment-primed 5'RACE gave TCR alpha and TCR beta cDNA libraries with sample barcodes and UMIs. TCRdb re-called the 5' RACE reads through MiXCR, storing one row per CDR3 protein. The sample yields over 350,000 distinct CDR3 sequences, about 16% seen once. The sample taken for sequencing was PBMCs or a T cell subset sorted from them (not recorded which). The sequence came from a man aged 18 to 30 who had mild COVID-19 (a few samples of this study predate the infection). Cell type and time point are not known. This chain uses TRBV5-1 with TRBJ2-5; possible D gene TRBD2, 6 bases. The CDR3 DNA reads TGCGCCAGCAGCTGGGGTTTTGGGGGGTTTCCCCCAGAGACCCAGTACTTC. This gives the protein CASSWGFGGFPPETQYF.